The clone carrying this T cell receptor (beta chain) was seen once. CDR1 LGHDT and CDR2 YNNKEL come from the germline V gene (reference sequence). The CDR3 has 15 residues. V lost 3 bases and J lost 0; bases outside the gene matches: 2. This record belongs to a study of T cells in tumors after PD-1 blockade. Sequencing was performed with immunoSEQ multiplex PCR; in TCRdb, only in-frame clones are kept and a portion is missing. Found here are roughly 48,000 clones, more than 65% of them singletons; the top ten hold under 5%. This chain connects TRBV3-1 (or the pseudogene TRBV3-2) to TRBJ2-7; 10 bases are shared with TRBD1. This specimen was PBMCs, taken before anti-PD-1 treatment. The receptor comes from a human donor with basal cell carcinoma. The CDR3 coding sequence is TGTGCCAGCAGCCAGAGGGACAGGGGCTCCTACGAGCAGTACTTC. Translating it yields CASSQRDRGSYEQYF.